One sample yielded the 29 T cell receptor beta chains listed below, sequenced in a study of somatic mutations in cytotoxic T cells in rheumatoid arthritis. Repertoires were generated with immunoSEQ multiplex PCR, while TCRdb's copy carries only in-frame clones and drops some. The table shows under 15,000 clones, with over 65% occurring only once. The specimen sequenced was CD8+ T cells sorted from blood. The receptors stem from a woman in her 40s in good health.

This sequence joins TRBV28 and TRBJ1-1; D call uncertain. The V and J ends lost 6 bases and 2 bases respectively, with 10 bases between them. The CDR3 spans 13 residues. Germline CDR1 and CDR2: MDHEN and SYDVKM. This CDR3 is CASSRVSNTEAFF. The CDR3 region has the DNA TGTGCCAGCAGCCGGGTCTCTAACACTGAAGCTTTCTTT.

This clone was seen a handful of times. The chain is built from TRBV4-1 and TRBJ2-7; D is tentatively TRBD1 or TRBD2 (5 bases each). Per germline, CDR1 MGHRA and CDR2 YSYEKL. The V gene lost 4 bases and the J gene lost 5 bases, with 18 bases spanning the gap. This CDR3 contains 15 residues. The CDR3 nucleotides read TGCGCCAGCAGCCTGCACACCGGGACCACGAACGAGCAGTACTTC. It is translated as CASSLHTGTTNEQYF.

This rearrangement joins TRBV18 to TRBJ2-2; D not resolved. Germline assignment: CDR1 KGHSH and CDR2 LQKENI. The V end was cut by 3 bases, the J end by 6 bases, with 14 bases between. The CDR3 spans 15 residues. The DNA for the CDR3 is TGTGCCAGCTCACCCTCCGGGCTCGCACCCGGGGAGCTGTTTTTT. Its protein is CASSPSGLAPGELFF.

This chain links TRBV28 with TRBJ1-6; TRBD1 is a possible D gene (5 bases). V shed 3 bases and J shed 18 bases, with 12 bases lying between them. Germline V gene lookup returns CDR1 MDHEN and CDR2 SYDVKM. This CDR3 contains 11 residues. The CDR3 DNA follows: TGTGCCAGCAGTTTTCAGGGAGCCCCCCACTTT. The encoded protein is CASSFQGAPHF.

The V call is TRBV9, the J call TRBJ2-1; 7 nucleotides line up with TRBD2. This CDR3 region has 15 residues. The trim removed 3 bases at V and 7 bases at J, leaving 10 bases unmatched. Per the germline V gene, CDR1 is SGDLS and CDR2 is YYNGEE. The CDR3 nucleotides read TGTGCCAGCAGCGGACCGGGACTAAAAAAAAATGAGCAGTTCTTC. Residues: CASSGPGLKKNEQFF.

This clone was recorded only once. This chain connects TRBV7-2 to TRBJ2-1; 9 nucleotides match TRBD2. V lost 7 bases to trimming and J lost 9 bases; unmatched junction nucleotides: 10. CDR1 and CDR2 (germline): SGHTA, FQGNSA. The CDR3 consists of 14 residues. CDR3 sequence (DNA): TGTGCCAGCACCGTAGCGGGAGTTCTCGGTGAGCAGTTCTTC. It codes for CASTVAGVLGEQFF.

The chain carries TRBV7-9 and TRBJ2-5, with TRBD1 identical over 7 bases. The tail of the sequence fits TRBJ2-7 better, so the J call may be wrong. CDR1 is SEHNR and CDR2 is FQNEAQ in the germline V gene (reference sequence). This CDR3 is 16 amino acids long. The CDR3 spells CASSSPQRDSRYEQYF. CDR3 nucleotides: TGTGCCAGCAGCTCCCCTCAAAGGGACAGTCGCTACGAGCAGTACTTC.

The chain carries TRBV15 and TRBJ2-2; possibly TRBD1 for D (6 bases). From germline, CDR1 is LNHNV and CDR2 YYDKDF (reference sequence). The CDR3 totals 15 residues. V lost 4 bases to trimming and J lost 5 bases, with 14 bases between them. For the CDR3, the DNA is TGTGCCACCAGCAATGGTGCTGGGACAACCGGGGAGCTGTTTTTT. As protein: CATSNGAGTTGELFF.

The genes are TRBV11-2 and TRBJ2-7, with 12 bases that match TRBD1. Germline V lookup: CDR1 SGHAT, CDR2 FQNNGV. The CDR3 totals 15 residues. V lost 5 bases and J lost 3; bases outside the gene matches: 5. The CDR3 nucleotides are TGTGCCAGCAGCCCAGGGACAGGGGGCGGCTACGAGCAGTACTTC. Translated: CASSPGTGGGYEQYF.

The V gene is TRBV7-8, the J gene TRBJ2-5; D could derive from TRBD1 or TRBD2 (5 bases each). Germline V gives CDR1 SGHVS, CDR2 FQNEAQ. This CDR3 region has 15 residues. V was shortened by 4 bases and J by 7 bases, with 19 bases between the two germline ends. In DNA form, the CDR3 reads TGTGCCAGCAGCTCAAACATCGGAGAGAGGGGGACCCAGTACTTC. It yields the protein CASSSNIGERGTQYF.

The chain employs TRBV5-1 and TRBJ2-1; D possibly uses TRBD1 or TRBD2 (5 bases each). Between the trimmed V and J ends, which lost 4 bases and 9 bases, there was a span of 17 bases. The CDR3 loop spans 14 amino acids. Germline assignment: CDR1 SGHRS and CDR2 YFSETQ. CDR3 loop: CASSPDYRGTEQFF. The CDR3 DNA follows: TGCGCCAGCAGCCCTGACTATAGGGGCACTGAGCAGTTCTTC.

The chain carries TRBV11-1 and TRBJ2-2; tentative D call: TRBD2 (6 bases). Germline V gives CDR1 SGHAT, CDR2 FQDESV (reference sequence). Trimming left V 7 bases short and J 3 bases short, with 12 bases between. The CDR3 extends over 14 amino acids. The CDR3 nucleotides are TGTGCCAGCACCCCGGGACTCGACACCGGGGAGCTGTTTTTT. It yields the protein CASTPGLDTGELFF.

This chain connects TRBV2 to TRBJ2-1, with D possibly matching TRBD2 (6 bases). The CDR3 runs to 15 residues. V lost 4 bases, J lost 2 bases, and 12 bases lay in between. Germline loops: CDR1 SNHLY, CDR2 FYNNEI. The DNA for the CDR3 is TGTGCCAGCAGTGTTGGGTGGGGGGCCTACAATGAGCAGTTCTTC. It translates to CASSVGWGAYNEQFF.

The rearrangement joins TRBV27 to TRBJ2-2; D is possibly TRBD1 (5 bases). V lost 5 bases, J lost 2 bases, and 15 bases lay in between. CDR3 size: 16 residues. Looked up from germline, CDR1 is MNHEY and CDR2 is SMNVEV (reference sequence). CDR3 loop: CASSPIATVNTGELFF. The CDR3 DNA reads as TGTGCCAGCAGTCCTATTGCGACAGTAAACACCGGGGAGCTGTTTTTT.

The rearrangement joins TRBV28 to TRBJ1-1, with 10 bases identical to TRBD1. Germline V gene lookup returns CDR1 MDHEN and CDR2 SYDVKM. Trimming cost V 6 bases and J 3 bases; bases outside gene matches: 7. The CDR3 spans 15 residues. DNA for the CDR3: TGTGCCAGCAGGGGCATGGGACAGGGGCACACTGAAGCTTTCTTT. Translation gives CASRGMGQGHTEAFF.

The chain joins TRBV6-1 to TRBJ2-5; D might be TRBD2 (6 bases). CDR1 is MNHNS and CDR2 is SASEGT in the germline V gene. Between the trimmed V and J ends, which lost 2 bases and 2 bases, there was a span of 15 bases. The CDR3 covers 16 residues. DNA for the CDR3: TGTGCCAGCAGTGAATCTTGGACGGGGGTGCAAGAGACCCAGTACTTC. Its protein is CASSESWTGVQETQYF.

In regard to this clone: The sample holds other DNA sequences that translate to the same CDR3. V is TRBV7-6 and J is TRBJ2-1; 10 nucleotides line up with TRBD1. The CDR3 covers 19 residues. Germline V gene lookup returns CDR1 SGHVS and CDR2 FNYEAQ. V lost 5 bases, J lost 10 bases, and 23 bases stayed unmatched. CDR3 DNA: TGTGCCAGCAGCCCCTTAGGAGCGGGACCGGGACAGGGGTTTTGGGAGCAGTTCTTC. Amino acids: CASSPLGAGPGQGFWEQFF.

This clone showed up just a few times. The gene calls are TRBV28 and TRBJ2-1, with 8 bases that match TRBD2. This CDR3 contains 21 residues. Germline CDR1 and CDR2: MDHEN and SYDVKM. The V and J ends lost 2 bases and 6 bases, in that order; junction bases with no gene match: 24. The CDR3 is CASSLTLNKGAGEFLFNEQFF. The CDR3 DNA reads TGTGCCAGCAGTTTAACACTTAATAAGGGAGCGGGAGAGTTCCTTTTCAATGAGCAGTTCTTC. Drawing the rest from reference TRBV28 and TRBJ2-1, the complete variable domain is DVKVTQSSRYLVKRTGEKVFLECVQDMDHENMFWYRQDPGLGLRLIYFSYDVKMKEKGDIPEGYSVSREKKERFSLILESASTNQTSMYLCASSLTLNKGAGEFLFNEQFFGPGTRLTVL.

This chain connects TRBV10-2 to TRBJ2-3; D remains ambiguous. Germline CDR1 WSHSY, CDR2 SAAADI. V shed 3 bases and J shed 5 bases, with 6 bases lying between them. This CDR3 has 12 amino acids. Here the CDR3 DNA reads TGCGCCAGCAGTGACCCTGGAGATACGCAGTATTTT. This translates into CASSDPGDTQYF.

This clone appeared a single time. CDR3 region: CASSEGREPYWEQFF. CDR3 bases: TGTGCCAGCAGTGAAGGGAGAGAACCCTACTGGGAGCAGTTCTTC. V gene TRBV2 combines with J gene TRBJ2-1; D gene ambiguous. Germline CDR1 is SNHLY and CDR2 is FYNNEI. Deletions cut 1 base from V and 10 bases from J, with 17 bases between. The CDR3 consists of 15 residues. Combining the CDR3 with reference TRBV2 and TRBJ2-1 gives the whole variable domain EPEVTQTPSHQVTQMGQEVILRCVPISNHLYFYWYRQILGQKVEFLVSFYNNEISEKSEIFDDQFSVERPDGSNFTLKIRSTKLEDSAMYFCASSEGREPYWEQFFGPGTRLTVL.

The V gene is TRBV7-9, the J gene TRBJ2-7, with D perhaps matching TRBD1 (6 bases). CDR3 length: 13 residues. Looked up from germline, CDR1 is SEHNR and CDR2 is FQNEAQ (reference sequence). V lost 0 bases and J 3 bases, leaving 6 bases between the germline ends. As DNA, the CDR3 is TGTGCCAGCAGCTTAGCGGACAGCTACGAGCAGTACGTC. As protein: CASSLADSYEQYV.

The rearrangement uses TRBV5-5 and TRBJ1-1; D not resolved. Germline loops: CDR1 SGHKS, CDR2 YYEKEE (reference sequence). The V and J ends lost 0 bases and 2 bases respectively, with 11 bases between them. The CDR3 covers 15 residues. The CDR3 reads CASSLGQLFNTEAFF. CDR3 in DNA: TGTGCCAGCAGCTTGGGGCAGCTCTTCAACACTGAAGCTTTCTTT.

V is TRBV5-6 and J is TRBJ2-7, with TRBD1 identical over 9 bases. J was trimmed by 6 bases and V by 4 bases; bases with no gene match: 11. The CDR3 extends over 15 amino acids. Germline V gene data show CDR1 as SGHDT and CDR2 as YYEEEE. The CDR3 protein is CASSDPGTGRGEQYF. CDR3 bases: TGTGCCAGCAGCGACCCAGGGACAGGGAGAGGCGAGCAGTACTTC.

The CDR3 region is CASRAGDSNTEAFF. The DNA of the CDR3 is TGCGCCAGCCGGGCGGGGGATTCGAACACTGAAGCTTTCTTT. The gene calls are TRBV5-1 and TRBJ1-1, with D perhaps TRBD1 (5 bases). The CDR3 runs 14 residues. V gave up 7 bases and J gave up 1 base, with 14 bases separating them. Germline assignment: CDR1 SGHRS and CDR2 YFSETQ.

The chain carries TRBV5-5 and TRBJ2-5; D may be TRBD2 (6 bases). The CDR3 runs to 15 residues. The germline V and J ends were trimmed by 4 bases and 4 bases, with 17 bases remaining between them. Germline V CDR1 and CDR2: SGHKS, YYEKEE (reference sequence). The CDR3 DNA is TGTGCCAGCAGCCCTACGCTGTGGGGAGGAGAGACCCAGTACTTC. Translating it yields CASSPTLWGGETQYF.

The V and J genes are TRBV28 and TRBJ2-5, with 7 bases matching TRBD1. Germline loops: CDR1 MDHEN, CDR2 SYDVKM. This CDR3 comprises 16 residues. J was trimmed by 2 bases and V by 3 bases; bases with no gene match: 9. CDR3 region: CASSFPQDRPQETQYF. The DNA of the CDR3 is TGTGCCAGCAGTTTCCCTCAGGACAGGCCTCAAGAGACCCAGTACTTC.

CDR3 sequence reads: CASSQVAGDYEQYF. In nucleotides, the CDR3 is TGCGCCAGCAGCCAAGTAGCGGGAGACTACGAGCAGTACTTC. The V call is TRBV4-1, the J call TRBJ2-7; 9 bases line up with TRBD2. The V gene's germline CDR1 is MGHRA and CDR2 YSYEKL. The CDR3 is 14 amino acids. Losses at the gene ends were 1 base for V and 3 bases for J; bases not matched to a gene: 1.

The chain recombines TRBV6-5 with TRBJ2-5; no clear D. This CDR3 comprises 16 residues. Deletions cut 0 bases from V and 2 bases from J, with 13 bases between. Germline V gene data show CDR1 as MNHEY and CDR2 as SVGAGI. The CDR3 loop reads CASSYSWMAAQETQYF. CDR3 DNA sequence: TGTGCCAGCAGTTACTCCTGGATGGCGGCACAAGAGACCCAGTACTTC.

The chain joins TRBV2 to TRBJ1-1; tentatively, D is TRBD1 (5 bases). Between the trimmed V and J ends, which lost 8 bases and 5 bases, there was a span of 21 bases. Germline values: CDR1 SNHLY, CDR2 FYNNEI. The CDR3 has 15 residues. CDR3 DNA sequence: TGTGCCAGCTTAATACCAGGTGGGGGGGAAACTGAAGCTTTCTTT. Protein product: CASLIPGGGETEAFF.